Below are 2 T cell receptor beta chains sequenced from a single sample in a study of T cell clones after liver transplantation. The data were produced by immunoSEQ multiplex PCR, yet TCRdb's version contains in-frame clones alone and is incomplete. The sample holds about 76,000 clones; roughly 83% are singletons and the top ten take roughly 2.8%. Sequencing used CD4+ T cells from blood, obtained at the 22-month timepoint. These receptors were obtained from a human patient who received a liver transplant. Some T cells could come from the graft donor.

CDR3 sequence: CASSLIHQETQYF. DNA of the CDR3: TGTGCCAGCAGCTTAATACACCAAGAGACCCAGTACTTC. The chain links TRBV7-3 to TRBJ2-5, with D unresolved. The CDR3 sequence is 13 residues long. Trimming left V 1 base short and J 0 bases short, with 3 bases between. Germline CDR1 reads SGHTA; CDR2 reads FQGTGA.

This clone is a singleton in its sample. This chain links TRBV19 with TRBJ2-1, with 11 bases fitting TRBD2. Germline-derived CDR1 and CDR2 are LNHDA and SQIVND (reference sequence). Unmatched junction bases numbered 7, after V lost 2 bases and J lost 7 bases. The CDR3 runs to 16 residues. This CDR3 is CASSISLTSGKNEQFF. CDR3 coding DNA: TGTGCCAGTAGTATATCCCTGACTAGCGGGAAAAATGAGCAGTTCTTC.